This passage covers 23 T cell receptor beta chains from one sample sequenced in a study of blood T cell repertoires in COVID-19. Sequencing used immunoSEQ multiplex PCR; TCRdb keeps in-frame clones, though not all of them. The profile shows 95,000 to 150,000 clones, roughly 85% of them singletons. The sequenced material came from peripheral blood. Receptors originate from a man aged 40-50 years with acute or convalescent COVID-19.

V and J are TRBV9 and TRBJ2-1, with 8 bases aligning to TRBD1. Looked up from germline, CDR1 is SGDLS and CDR2 is YYNGEE. Trimming cost V 0 bases and J 7 bases; bases outside gene matches: 0. The CDR3 length is 13 residues. This CDR3 is CASSVGQGNEQFF. The CDR3 nucleotides read TGTGCCAGCAGCGTAGGACAGGGGAATGAGCAGTTCTTC.

This clone has just one count. The rearrangement joins TRBV12-3 or TRBV12-4 to TRBJ2-7; unclear D gene. The CDR3 contains 13 residues. V was cut by 3 bases and J by 0 bases, with 6 bases left in between. The DNA of the CDR3 is TGTGCCAGCAGTTTGAGCTTCTCCTACGAGCAGTACTTC. Translation gives CASSLSFSYEQYF.

The V gene is TRBV7-9, the J gene TRBJ1-1, with 9 bases lining up with TRBD1. The CDR3 is 18 residues long. V was pared by 5 bases and J by 1 base, with 14 bases of the junction left unmatched. Germline V CDR1 and CDR2: SEHNR, FQNEAQ (reference sequence). CDR3 in amino acids: CASSPTGGDVLWNTEAFF. The CDR3 bases are TGTGCCAGCAGCCCCACAGGGGGCGATGTCTTATGGAACACTGAAGCTTTCTTT.

This clone was seen a few times. The chain links TRBV4-1 to TRBJ2-1; 7 bases are a match to TRBD2. In germline, CDR1 is MGHRA, CDR2 YSYEKL. The V segment lost 3 bases and the J segment 8 bases; nucleotides outside the gene matches: 7. This CDR3 is 14 amino acids long. The CDR3 bases are TGCGCCAGCAGCCATTGGGCGGGAGTGGATGAGCAGTTCTTC. It encodes CASSHWAGVDEQFF.

This rearrangement joins TRBV5-1 to TRBJ2-3; 7 positions agree with TRBD2. V shed 4 bases, J shed 2 bases, and the junction held 7 bases outside the gene matches. CDR3 length equals 15 residues. Germline CDR1 reads SGHRS; CDR2 reads YFSETQ. CDR3 DNA: TGCGCCAGCAGCACAATAGCGGGCCCCACAGATACGCAGTATTTT. It yields the protein CASSTIAGPTDTQYF.

This chain joins TRBV30 and TRBJ1-3; 7 bases match TRBD1. CDR1 is GTSNPN, CDR2 SVGIG, per germline (reference sequence). The V gene end was trimmed by 4 bases and the J gene end by 2 bases; junction bases not matched to a gene: 2. The CDR3 sequence is 13 residues long. The chain's CDR3 is CAWTQGAGNTIYF. The CDR3 DNA reads as TGTGCCTGGACCCAGGGGGCTGGAAACACCATATATTTT.

The V and J genes are TRBV5-5 and TRBJ1-2; no clear D. CDR1 is SGHKS, CDR2 YYEKEE, per germline (reference sequence). CDR3 length: 14 residues. With 0 bases removed from V and 1 base from J, the gap between germline ends came to 7 bases. CDR3 loop: CASSLGSLNYGYTF. The CDR3 DNA is TGTGCCAGCAGCTTGGGCAGTCTTAACTATGGCTACACCTTC.

The rearrangement uses TRBV27 and TRBJ1-5; 11 bases are a match to TRBD1. The trim removed 1 base at V and 4 bases at J, leaving 3 bases unmatched. The CDR3 spans 16 residues. Per the germline V gene, CDR1 is MNHEY and CDR2 is SMNVEV (reference sequence). The CDR3 bases are TGTGCCAGCAGTTTATTGGGGACAGGGGGAAATCAGCCCCAGCATTTT. This codes for CASSLLGTGGNQPQHF.

The chain employs TRBV7-2 and TRBJ1-2; 7 nucleotides agree with TRBD1. The V and J ends lost 5 bases and 5 bases, in that order; junction bases with no gene match: 5. The germline gives CDR1 SGHTA, CDR2 FQGNSA. The CDR3 length is 13 residues. CDR3 nucleotides: TGTGCCAGCAGCGCAGACAGGGCGTATGGCTACACCTTC. This gives the protein CASSADRAYGYTF.

This chain links TRBV4-3 with TRBJ1-1, with D perhaps TRBD1 (6 bases). The CDR3 is made up of 17 amino acids. Germline V gene sequence: CDR1 LGHNA, CDR2 YSLEER. V lost 0 bases and J 6 bases, leaving 20 bases between the germline ends. CDR3 protein: CASSQDRLSGGRPEAFF. The DNA of the CDR3 is TGCGCCAGCAGCCAAGATCGCTTGTCGGGGGGCCGCCCTGAAGCTTTCTTT.

This clone is a singleton in its sample. V usage is TRBV7-9 and J usage is TRBJ2-7; a possible D gene is TRBD1 (6 bases). Trimming pared 4 bases from V and 2 bases from J, leaving 9 bases between. CDR1 is SEHNR, CDR2 FQNEAQ, per germline (reference sequence). The CDR3 sequence is 13 residues long. The CDR3 loop is CASSWGQAYEQYF. DNA of the CDR3: TGTGCCAGCAGCTGGGGACAAGCCTACGAGCAGTACTTC.

This clone was observed a handful of times. The chain links TRBV7-2 to TRBJ1-2; weak D call: TRBD1 (5 bases). The CDR3 consists of 14 residues. CDR1 is SGHTA, CDR2 FQGNSA, per germline. Trimming stripped 0 bases from V and 8 bases from J, with 13 bases between. The CDR3 here is CASSLAIGVYGYTF. CDR3 nucleotide sequence: TGTGCCAGCAGCTTAGCGATAGGGGTTTACGGCTACACCTTC.

The count of this clone is one. The chain has TRBV5-1 and TRBJ1-1, with 7 bases matching TRBD1. The CDR3 spans 14 residues. Losses at the gene ends were 9 bases for V and 1 base for J; bases not matched to a gene: 9. Germline lookup yields CDR1 SGHRS and CDR2 YFSETQ. CDR3 in amino acids: CATGTGVRNTEAFF. In DNA form, the CDR3 reads TGCGCCACCGGCACAGGGGTAAGGAACACTGAAGCTTTCTTT.

This clone was detected once. The gene calls are TRBV3-1 (or the pseudogene TRBV3-2) and TRBJ1-5; 8 nucleotides agree with TRBD1. In germline, CDR1 is LGHDT, CDR2 YNNKEL (reference sequence). V trimming: 5 bases; J trimming: 0 bases; junction bases outside the gene matches: 12. CDR3 length: 18 residues. The chain's CDR3 is CASSSRDRNCNSNQPQHF. CDR3 sequence (DNA): TGTGCCAGCAGCTCCCGGGACAGGAATTGTAATAGCAATCAGCCCCAGCATTTT.

V usage is TRBV5-6 and J usage is TRBJ2-1, with D maybe TRBD1 (5 bases). CDR3 length: 15 amino acids. Germline V gives CDR1 SGHDT, CDR2 YYEEEE. Trimming took off 3 bases at V and 3 bases at J, with 13 bases between the two ends. CDR3 sequence (DNA): TGTGCCAGCAGCTCCTCCAGGACACTCTACAATGAGCAGTTCTTC. Its translation: CASSSSRTLYNEQFF.

The V gene is TRBV5-1, the J gene TRBJ1-4; TRBD1 matches 12 bases. Trimming took 7 bases from V and 6 from J; bases not matched to a gene: 7. This CDR3 has 15 residues. CDR1 and CDR2 (germline): SGHRS, YFSETQ. CDR3 sequence (DNA): TGCGCCAGCTCCCGGGACAGGGGGCAGGATGAAAAACTGTTTTTT. Translated: CASSRDRGQDEKLFF.

V gene TRBV20-1 combines with J gene TRBJ1-2, with D unclear. Between the trimmed V and J ends, which lost 4 bases and 2 bases, there was a span of 5 bases. The CDR3 totals 11 residues. Germline V CDR1 and CDR2: DFQATT, SNEGSKA (reference sequence). CDR3 DNA: TGCAGTGCTATGGGCAACTATGGCTACACCTTC. Its protein product is CSAMGNYGYTF.

CDR3 region: CASKGRGDYEQYF. DNA for the CDR3: TGTGCCAGCAAAGGGAGGGGGGATTACGAGCAGTACTTC. This sequence joins TRBV19 and TRBJ2-7; D perhaps matches TRBD2 (7 bases). The length of the CDR3 is 13 residues. Between the trimmed V and J ends, which lost 9 bases and 4 bases, there was a span of 16 bases. CDR1 and CDR2 from the germline V gene are LNHDA and SQIVND (reference sequence).

The V and J genes are TRBV20-1 and TRBJ1-5; TRBD1 is a possible D gene (5 bases). The CDR3 extends over 13 amino acids. Germline CDR1 reads DFQATT; CDR2 reads SNEGSKA (reference sequence). Trimming took 3 bases from V and 5 from J, leaving 11 bases between them. In DNA form, the CDR3 reads TGCAGTGCTAGTGTCTCAGGGTATCAGCCCCAGCATTTT. This translates into CSASVSGYQPQHF.

This rearrangement joins TRBV2 to TRBJ1-2; 8 positions agree with TRBD1. The CDR3 is 19 residues long. J was trimmed by 4 bases and V by 4 bases; bases with no gene match: 20. Germline CDR1 SNHLY, CDR2 FYNNEI. CDR3: CASSGFWVDRAARGYGYTF. CDR3 sequence (DNA): TGTGCCAGCAGTGGTTTCTGGGTGGACAGGGCCGCCCGGGGCTATGGCTACACCTTC.

CDR3 protein: CASSGGALNTEAFF. In DNA, the CDR3 is TGTGCCAGCAGTGGGGGGGCATTGAACACTGAAGCTTTCTTT. The chain recombines TRBV7-2 with TRBJ1-1, with a possible D match to TRBD1 (6 bases). Between the trimmed V and J ends, which lost 6 bases and 0 bases, there was a span of 11 bases. Germline values: CDR1 SGHTA, CDR2 FQGNSA. The CDR3 is made up of 14 amino acids.

This rearrangement joins TRBV7-2 to TRBJ1-4; a possible D gene is TRBD1 (6 bases). CDR1 and CDR2 (germline): SGHTA, FQGNSA. The CDR3 totals 14 residues. V was pared by 5 bases and J by 3 bases, with 10 bases between. The CDR3 DNA reads TGTGCCAGCAGCCCCCGACAGGCTAATGAAAAACTGTTTTTT. Its protein is CASSPRQANEKLFF.

This chain connects TRBV9 to TRBJ1-4; D ambiguous. CDR1 SGDLS and CDR2 YYNGEE come from the germline V gene. CDR3 size: 15 residues. V was pared by 2 bases and J by 0 bases, with 8 bases between. CDR3 in DNA: TGTGCCAGCAGCGTCACGGGTGCAACTAATGAAAAACTGTTTTTT. It codes for CASSVTGATNEKLFF.